This TCR beta chain was recovered during a study of Tregs in tolerant kidney transplant recipients. Whole-study results and caveats: The most relevant donor-specific Treg TCRbeta repertoire apparently came from expansion with activated donor B cells. Some patients' samples used different primers over time, so nucleotide sequences weren't comparable. No direct test of biological reproducibility was done here.

Produced via immunoSEQ multiplex PCR; TCRdb's table is partial and in-frame only. This repertoire shows 60,000 to 65,000 clones, 98% found once; its top ten account for around 0.3%. The CDR3 has 13 residues. V gave up 4 bases and J gave up 1 base, with 8 bases separating them. Germline-derived CDR1 and CDR2 are SGHRS and YFSETQ. On this clone itself: Antigen specificity is unknown.

The sequencing used Tregs from blood, collected before the transplant. This clonotype originated in a human donor who received a combined kidney and bone marrow transplant. The gene calls are TRBV5-1 and TRBJ2-5; the D is unclear. CDR3 in amino acids: CASSPVIQETQYF. CDR3 in DNA: TGCGCCAGCAGCCCGGTTATCCAAGAGACCCAGTACTTC.